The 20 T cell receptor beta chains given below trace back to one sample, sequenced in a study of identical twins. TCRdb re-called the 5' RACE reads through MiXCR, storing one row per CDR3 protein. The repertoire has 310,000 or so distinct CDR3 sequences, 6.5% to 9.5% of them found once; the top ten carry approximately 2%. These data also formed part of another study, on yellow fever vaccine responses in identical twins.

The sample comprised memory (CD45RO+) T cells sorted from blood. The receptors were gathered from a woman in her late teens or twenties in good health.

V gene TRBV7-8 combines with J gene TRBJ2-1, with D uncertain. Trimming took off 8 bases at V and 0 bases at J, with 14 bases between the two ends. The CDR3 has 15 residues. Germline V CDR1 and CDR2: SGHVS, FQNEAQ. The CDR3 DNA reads TGTGCCAGCCGCGGTACAGTTGGCTCCTACAATGAGCAGTTCTTC. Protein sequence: CASRGTVGSYNEQFF.

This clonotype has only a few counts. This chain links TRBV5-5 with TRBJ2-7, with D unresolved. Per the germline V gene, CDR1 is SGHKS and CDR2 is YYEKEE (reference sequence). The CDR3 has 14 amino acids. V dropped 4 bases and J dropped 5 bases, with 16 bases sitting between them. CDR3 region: CASSPPPPSHEQYV. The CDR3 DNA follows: TGTGCCAGCAGCCCCCCCCCTCCGTCCCACGAGCAGTACGTC.

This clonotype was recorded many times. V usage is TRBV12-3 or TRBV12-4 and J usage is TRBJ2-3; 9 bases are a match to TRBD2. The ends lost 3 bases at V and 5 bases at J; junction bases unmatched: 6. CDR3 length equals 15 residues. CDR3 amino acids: CASSFKAGGQDTQYF. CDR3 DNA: TGTGCCAGCAGTTTCAAAGCGGGGGGCCAAGATACGCAGTATTTT.

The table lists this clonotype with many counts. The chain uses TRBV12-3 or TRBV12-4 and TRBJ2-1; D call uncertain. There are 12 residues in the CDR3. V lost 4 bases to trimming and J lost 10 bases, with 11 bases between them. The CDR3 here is CASSSIVGEQFF. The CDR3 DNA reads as TGTGCCAGCAGTTCCATAGTCGGCGAGCAGTTCTTC.

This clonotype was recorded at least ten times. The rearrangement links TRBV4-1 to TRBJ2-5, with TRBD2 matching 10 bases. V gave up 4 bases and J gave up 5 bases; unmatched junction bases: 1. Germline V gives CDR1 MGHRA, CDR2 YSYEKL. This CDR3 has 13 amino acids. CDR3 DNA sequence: TGCGCCAGCAGCCGACTAGCGGGTGAGACCCAGTACTTC. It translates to CASSRLAGETQYF.

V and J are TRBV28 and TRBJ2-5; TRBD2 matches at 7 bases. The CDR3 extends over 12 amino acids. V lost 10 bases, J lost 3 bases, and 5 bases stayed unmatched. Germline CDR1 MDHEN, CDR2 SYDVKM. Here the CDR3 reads CATAGVEETQYF. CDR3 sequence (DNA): TGTGCCACCGCGGGAGTGGAAGAGACCCAGTACTTC.

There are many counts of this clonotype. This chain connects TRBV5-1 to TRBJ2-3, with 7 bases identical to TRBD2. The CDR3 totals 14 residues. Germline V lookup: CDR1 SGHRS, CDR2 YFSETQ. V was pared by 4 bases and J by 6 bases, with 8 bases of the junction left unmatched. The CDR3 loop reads CASSPGREADTQYF. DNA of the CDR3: TGCGCCAGCAGCCCGGGACGGGAGGCGGATACGCAGTATTTT.

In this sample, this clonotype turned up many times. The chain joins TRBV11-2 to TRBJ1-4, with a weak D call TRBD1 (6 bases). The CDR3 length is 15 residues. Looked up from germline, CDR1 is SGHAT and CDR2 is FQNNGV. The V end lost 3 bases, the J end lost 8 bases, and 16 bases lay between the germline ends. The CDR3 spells CASSFSGAPAEKLFF. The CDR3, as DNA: TGTGCCAGCAGCTTTTCGGGGGCCCCGGCGGAAAAACTGTTTTTT. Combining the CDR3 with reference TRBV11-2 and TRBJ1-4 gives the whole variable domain EAGVAQSPRYKIIEKRQSVAFWCNPISGHATLYWYQQILGQGPKLLIQFQNNGVVDDSQLPKDRFSAERLKGVDSTLKIQPAKLEDSAVYLCASSFSGAPAEKLFFGSGTQLSVL.

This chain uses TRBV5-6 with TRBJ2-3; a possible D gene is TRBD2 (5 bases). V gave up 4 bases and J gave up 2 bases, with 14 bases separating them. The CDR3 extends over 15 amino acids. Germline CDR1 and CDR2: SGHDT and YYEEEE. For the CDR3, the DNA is TGTGCCAGCAGCCCAATGGACGGACTCACAGATACGCAGTATTTT. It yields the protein CASSPMDGLTDTQYF.

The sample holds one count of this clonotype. CDR3 bases: TGTGCCAGCAGACTACAGGGGGCTGGGGAGACCCAGTACTTC. It specifies CASRLQGAGETQYF. The V gene is TRBV27, the J gene TRBJ2-5; TRBD1 matches at 9 bases. V lost 6 bases, J lost 5 bases, and 7 bases stayed unmatched. Germline assignment: CDR1 MNHEY and CDR2 SMNVEV (reference sequence). This CDR3 contains 14 residues.

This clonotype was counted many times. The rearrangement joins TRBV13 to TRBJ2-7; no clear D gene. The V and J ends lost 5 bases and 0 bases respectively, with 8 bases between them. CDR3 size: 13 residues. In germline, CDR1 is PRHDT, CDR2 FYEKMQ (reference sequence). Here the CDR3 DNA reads TGTGCCAGCAGCCCGGAATTCTCCTACGAGCAGTACTTC. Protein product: CASSPEFSYEQYF. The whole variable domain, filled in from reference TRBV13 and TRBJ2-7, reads AAGVIQSPRHLIKEKRETATLKCYPIPRHDTVYWYQQGPGQDPQFLISFYEKMQSDKGSIPDRFSAQQFSDYHSELNMSSLELGDSALYFCASSPEFSYEQYFGPGTRLTVT.

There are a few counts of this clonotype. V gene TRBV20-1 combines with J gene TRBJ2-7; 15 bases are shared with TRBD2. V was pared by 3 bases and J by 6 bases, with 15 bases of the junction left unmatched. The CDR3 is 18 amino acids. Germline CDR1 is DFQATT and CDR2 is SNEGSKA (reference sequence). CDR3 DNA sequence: TGCAGTGCTAGTGATTACGGACTAGCGGGGGGGCCTCGAGGCGAGCAGTACGTC. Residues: CSASDYGLAGGPRGEQYV.

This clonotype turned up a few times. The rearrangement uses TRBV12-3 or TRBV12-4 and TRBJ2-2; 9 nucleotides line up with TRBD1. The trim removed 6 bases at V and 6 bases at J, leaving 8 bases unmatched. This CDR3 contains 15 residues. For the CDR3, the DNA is TGTGCCAGCAGCCCCGACAGGGGGAGGTCCGGGGAGCTGTTTTTT. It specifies CASSPDRGRSGELFF.

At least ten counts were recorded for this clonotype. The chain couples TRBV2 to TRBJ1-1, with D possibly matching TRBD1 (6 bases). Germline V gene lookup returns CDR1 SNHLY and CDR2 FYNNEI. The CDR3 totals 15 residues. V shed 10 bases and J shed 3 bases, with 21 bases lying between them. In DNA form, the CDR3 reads TGTGCCACCTACATCCGTCAGGGGACGGACACTGAAGCTTTCTTT. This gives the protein CATYIRQGTDTEAFF. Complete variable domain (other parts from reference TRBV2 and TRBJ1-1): EPEVTQTPSHQVTQMGQEVILRCVPISNHLYFYWYRQILGQKVEFLVSFYNNEISEKSEIFDDQFSVERPDGSNFTLKIRSTKLEDSAMYFCATYIRQGTDTEAFFGQGTRLTVV.

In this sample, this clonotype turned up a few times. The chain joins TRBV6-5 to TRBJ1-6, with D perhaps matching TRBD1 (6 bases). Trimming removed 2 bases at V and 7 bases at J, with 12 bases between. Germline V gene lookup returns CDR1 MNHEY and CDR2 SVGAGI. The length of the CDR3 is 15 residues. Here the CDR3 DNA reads TGTGCCAGCAGTTACAATCAGGGGTGGAATTCACCCCTCCACTTT. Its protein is CASSYNQGWNSPLHF.

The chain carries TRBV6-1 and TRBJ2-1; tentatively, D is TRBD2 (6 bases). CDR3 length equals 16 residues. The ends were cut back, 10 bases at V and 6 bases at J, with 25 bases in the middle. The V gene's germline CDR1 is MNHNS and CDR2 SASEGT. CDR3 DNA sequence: TGTGCCACCCTGAGAGATAGCGGCGGCCCTTTCAATGAGCAGTTCTTC. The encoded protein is CATLRDSGGPFNEQFF.

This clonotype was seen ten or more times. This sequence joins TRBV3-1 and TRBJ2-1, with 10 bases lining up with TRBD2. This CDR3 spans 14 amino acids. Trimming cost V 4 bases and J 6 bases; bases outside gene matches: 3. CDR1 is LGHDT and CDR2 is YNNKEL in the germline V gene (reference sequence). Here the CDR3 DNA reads TGTGCCAGCAGCCCCGGACTAGCGGTCAATGAGCAGTTCTTC. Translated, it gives CASSPGLAVNEQFF.

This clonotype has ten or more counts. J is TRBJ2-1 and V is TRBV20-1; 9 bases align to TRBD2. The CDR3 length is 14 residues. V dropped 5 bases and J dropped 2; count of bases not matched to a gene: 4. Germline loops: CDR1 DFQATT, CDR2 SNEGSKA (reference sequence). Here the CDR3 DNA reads TGCAGTGCTCCGACTAGCGGAACCTACAATGAGCAGTTCTTC. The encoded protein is CSAPTSGTYNEQFF.

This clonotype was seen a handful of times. The CDR3 loop is CASSSTGAGADTQYF. CDR3 coding DNA: TGTGCCAGCAGCTCAACGGGGGCAGGGGCAGATACGCAGTATTTT. The chain couples TRBV3-1 to TRBJ2-3; either TRBD1 or TRBD2 may fit D (6 bases each). This CDR3 spans 15 amino acids. The germline V gene encodes CDR1 LGHDT and CDR2 YNNKEL (reference sequence). Trimming removed 5 bases at V and 4 bases at J, with 16 bases between.

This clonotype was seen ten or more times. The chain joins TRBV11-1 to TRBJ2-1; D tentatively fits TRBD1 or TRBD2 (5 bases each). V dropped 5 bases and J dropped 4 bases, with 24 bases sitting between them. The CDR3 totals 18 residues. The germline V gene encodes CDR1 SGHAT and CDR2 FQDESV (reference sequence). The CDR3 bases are TGTGCCAGCAGCCCCTCCGGCCTTAGCGAGGGGATATACAATGAGCAGTTCTTC. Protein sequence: CASSPSGLSEGIYNEQFF.